This T cell receptor beta chain was found in a study of regulatory T cells in long-lasting Graves disease. As to time point: newly diagnosed GD, antithyroid drugs for less than 3 months. Scientists built the TCR library using RNA that was extracted from PBMCs. Both iRepertoire HTBI primers and Arm-PCR of CDR3 regions were used to build the TCR beta libraries. A single record per CDR3 protein comes from TCRdb applying MiXCR to the multiplex PCR reads. This table holds some 600,000 distinct CDR3 sequences, around 15% found once. This clonotype was seen more than once but under ten times. The V end was cut by 6 bases, the J end by 1 base, with 10 bases between. This CDR3 has 13 residues. Per germline, CDR1 MNHNS and CDR2 SASEGT. The same data also contributed to another study, on T cells in Graves' hyperthyroidism and ophthalmopathy. From that study: Patients showing uncontrolled infection, other autoimmune disease, pregnancy or lactation were ineligible. The study based diagnoses on clinical symptoms, serum thyroxine and TRAb, thyroid ultrasound and orbital computed tomography. An initial round of RT-PCR targeting the TCR CDR3 relied on the HTBI primer set.

The starting material was peripheral blood mononuclear cells (PBMCs), obtained at new diagnosis, from a patient treated with antithyroid drugs. The chain links TRBV6-1 to TRBJ2-7; D is possibly TRBD1 (5 bases). This receptor was taken from a man younger than 30 with Graves disease. In nucleotides, the CDR3 is TGTGCCAGCAGACTCCGACAGTCCTACGAGCAGTACTTC. Its protein is CASRLRQSYEQYF.